This T cell receptor (beta chain) originates from a study of PD-1 blockade in classical Hodgkin lymphoma. Profiling relied on immunoSEQ multiplex PCR, and the TCRdb table lists in-frame clones only, not all of them. The sample lists under 60,000 clones, around 66% occurring once. The CDR3 totals 16 residues. The germline V gene encodes CDR1 SGHTA and CDR2 FQGTGA. V dropped 5 bases and J dropped 5; count of bases not matched to a gene: 13. The study, taken as a whole, reports: Patients newly diagnosed and complete responders had comparable baseline diversity.

Relapse after autologous stem cell transplantation occurred in every patient, and brentuximab vedotin exposure varied. A remark on this clone: Its antigen is as yet unknown.

The rearrangement links TRBV7-3 to TRBJ1-1; 8 positions match TRBD1. Sequences were derived from peripheral blood mononuclear cells (PBMCs), sampled at baseline. The clonotype originates from a human donor with classical Hodgkin lymphoma. CDR3 protein: CASSHEGQGARTEAFF. CDR3 nucleotide sequence: TGTGCCAGCAGCCACGAGGGGCAGGGGGCTCGAACTGAAGCTTTCTTT.